A single sample gave rise to the 21 T cell receptor beta chains below, sequenced in a study of T cells in localized non-small cell lung cancer. Sequencing used immunoSEQ multiplex PCR; TCRdb keeps in-frame clones, though not all of them. Here the sample spans approximately 140,000 clones, roughly 90% being singletons. The sequences come from peripheral blood, collected before any cancer treatment. Every receptor here comes from an older female donor with stage I lung adenocarcinoma.

In its sample, this clone was seen once. The V gene is TRBV2, the J gene TRBJ1-1; D call uncertain. CDR1 is SNHLY, CDR2 FYNNEI, per germline. Between the trimmed V and J ends, which lost 5 bases and 1 base, there was a span of 8 bases. CDR3 length: 13 residues. This CDR3 reads CASSLFPNTEAFF. CDR3 bases: TGTGCCAGCAGTTTATTCCCGAACACTGAAGCTTTCTTT.

The gene calls are TRBV18 and TRBJ1-2; D may be TRBD1 (5 bases). The length of the CDR3 is 13 residues. Germline CDR1 reads KGHSH; CDR2 reads LQKENI. V dropped 2 bases and J dropped 4 bases, with 8 bases sitting between them. CDR3 residues: CASSPDRTYGYTF. CDR3 nucleotide sequence: TGTGCCAGCTCACCAGACAGAACCTATGGCTACACCTTC. The full variable domain, with the rest looked up from reference TRBV18 and TRBJ1-2, is NAGVMQNPRHLVRRRGQEARLRCSPMKGHSHVYWYRQLPEEGLKFMVYLQKENIIDESGMPKERFSAEFPKEGPSILRIQQVVRGDSAAYFCASSPDRTYGYTFGSGTRLTVV.

This clone has only a few counts. The genes are TRBV15 and TRBJ1-1, with TRBD1 as a possible D gene (5 bases). CDR1 is LNHNV and CDR2 is YYDKDF in the germline V gene (reference sequence). V was clipped by 1 base and J by 4 bases, with 7 bases between them. The CDR3 contains 13 residues. DNA for the CDR3: TGTGCCACCAGCAGAGGTGGGGGCACTGAAGCTTTCTTT. Translated, it gives CATSRGGGTEAFF.

The chain joins TRBV10-3 to TRBJ2-6; 12 bases fit TRBD2. The CDR3 has 17 amino acids. The V segment lost 7 bases and the J segment 0 bases; nucleotides outside the gene matches: 4. Germline V CDR1 and CDR2: ENHRY, SYGVKD. CDR3 coding DNA: TGTGCCATCAAAGGGACTAGCGGGCTCTCTGGGGCCAACGTCCTGACTTTC. This translates into CAIKGTSGLSGANVLTF.

V is TRBV2 and J is TRBJ1-3; a weak D match, TRBD1 (6 bases). Germline V lookup: CDR1 SNHLY, CDR2 FYNNEI. V lost 6 bases to trimming and J lost 0 bases, with 18 bases between them. The CDR3 length is 17 residues. CDR3 in DNA: TGTGCCAGCAGCCGGTCCGACAGGCGTAGCTCTGGAAACACCATATATTTT. It codes for CASSRSDRRSSGNTIYF.

The sample holds one count of this clone. The rearrangement joins TRBV7-6 to TRBJ2-2; TRBD2 matches at 10 bases. Germline V CDR1 and CDR2: SGHVS, FNYEAQ. The CDR3 is made up of 17 amino acids. V was pared by 2 bases and J by 0 bases, with 3 bases of the junction left unmatched. The CDR3 DNA follows: TGTGCCAGCAGCTTACTAGCGGGAGTTTCGAACACCGGGGAGCTGTTTTTT. This gives the protein CASSLLAGVSNTGELFF.

The chain is built from TRBV7-9 and TRBJ1-1; D perhaps matches TRBD1 (5 bases). V lost 4 bases to trimming and J lost 1 base, with 10 bases between them. This CDR3 contains 14 residues. Germline CDR1 is SEHNR and CDR2 is FQNEAQ (reference sequence). The CDR3 protein is CASSSDGGNTEAFF. The CDR3 bases are TGTGCCAGCAGCTCAGACGGGGGGAACACTGAAGCTTTCTTT.

This chain connects TRBV20-1 to TRBJ2-7; the D is unclear. The CDR3 runs 11 residues. Trimming took off 7 bases at V and 6 bases at J, with 13 bases between the two ends. Germline V CDR1 and CDR2: DFQATT, SNEGSKA (reference sequence). CDR3 DNA: TGCAGTGTTCGGCGAATCTCCGAGCAGTACTTC. Protein product: CSVRRISEQYF.

The V call is TRBV28, the J call TRBJ1-5, with D perhaps TRBD1 (6 bases). The CDR3 runs to 15 residues. The ends were cut back, 5 bases at V and 3 bases at J, with 14 bases in the middle. Germline-derived CDR1 and CDR2 are MDHEN and SYDVKM. The CDR3 nucleotides read TGTGCCAGCAGTCAAGGGGGAGGCTCCAATCAGCCCCAGCATTTT. Protein sequence: CASSQGGGSNQPQHF.

This rearrangement joins TRBV28 to TRBJ1-5, with D tentatively TRBD1 (6 bases). The CDR3 contains 14 residues. The germline CDR1 and CDR2 sequences are MDHEN and SYDVKM. Trimming left V 3 bases short and J 4 bases short, with 10 bases between. CDR3 residues: CASSFLDSNQPQHF. CDR3 nucleotides: TGTGCCAGCAGTTTCCTGGACAGTAATCAGCCCCAGCATTTT.

V usage is TRBV11-3 and J usage is TRBJ2-1, with D perhaps TRBD2 (5 bases). This CDR3 has 15 amino acids. Germline CDR1 reads SGHNT; CDR2 reads YENEEA. V lost 3 bases, J lost 2 bases, and 11 bases lay in between. The CDR3 is CASSFSVSAYNEQFF. CDR3 nucleotide sequence: TGTGCCAGCAGCTTTAGCGTTTCTGCCTACAATGAGCAGTTCTTC. Together with reference TRBV11-3 and TRBJ2-1, the CDR3 gives the full variable domain: EAGVVQSPRYKIIEKKQPVAFWCNPISGHNTLYWYLQNLGQGPELLIRYENEEAVDDSQLPKDRFSAERLKGVDSTLKIQPAELGDSAVYLCASSFSVSAYNEQFFGPGTRLTVL.

This clone was found once. The chain recombines TRBV5-1 with TRBJ2-5, with 12 bases identical to TRBD2. The CDR3 sequence is 15 residues long. V dropped 4 bases and J dropped 4; count of bases not matched to a gene: 5. Germline CDR1 SGHRS, CDR2 YFSETQ. The CDR3 DNA is TGCGCCAGCAGCCCGCGACTAGCGGGAGTAGAGACCCAGTACTTC. It encodes CASSPRLAGVETQYF.

The chain combines TRBV7-9 with TRBJ2-7; a weak D match, TRBD1 (6 bases). Germline lookup yields CDR1 SEHNR and CDR2 FQNEAQ (reference sequence). There are 14 residues in the CDR3. Trimming removed 4 bases from V and 3 bases from J, with 13 bases in between. CDR3 amino acids: CASSSLRTDYEQYF. CDR3 DNA sequence: TGTGCCAGCAGCTCCCTCCGGACAGACTACGAGCAGTACTTC.

The J gene is TRBJ2-7, the V gene TRBV6-6; 10 bases map to TRBD2. V lost 6 bases and J lost 7; bases outside the gene matches: 6. The CDR3 is 13 residues long. The germline gives CDR1 MNHNY, CDR2 SVGAGI (reference sequence). CDR3 DNA sequence: TGTGCCAGCAGCTCGGGACTAGCGAAAGAGCAGTACTTC. Protein: CASSSGLAKEQYF.

The chain joins TRBV30 to TRBJ2-2; maybe TRBD2 (6 bases). There are 15 residues in the CDR3. In germline, CDR1 is GTSNPN, CDR2 SVGIG (reference sequence). Between the trimmed V and J ends, which lost 3 bases and 5 bases, there was a span of 16 bases. This chain's CDR3 is CAWSGYSGATGELFF. CDR3 nucleotides: TGTGCCTGGAGCGGCTACTCGGGAGCGACCGGGGAGCTGTTTTTT.

This chain uses TRBV5-1 with TRBJ1-3; 7 nucleotides match TRBD1. The CDR3 loop spans 16 amino acids. CDR1 is SGHRS and CDR2 is YFSETQ in the germline V gene. V shed 4 bases, J shed 1 base, and the junction held 8 bases outside the gene matches. This chain's CDR3 is CASSRGQGGSGNTIYF. CDR3 sequence (DNA): TGCGCCAGCAGCCGAGGCCAGGGGGGATCTGGAAACACCATATATTTT.

The chain is built from TRBV2 and TRBJ1-2; D is possibly TRBD1 (5 bases). Between the trimmed V and J ends, which lost 11 bases and 6 bases, there was a span of 16 bases. The CDR3 has 12 residues. Per the germline V gene, CDR1 is SNHLY and CDR2 is FYNNEI. The CDR3 is CAGGSRPNGYTF. CDR3 nucleotides: TGTGCCGGGGGTTCCCGCCCTAATGGCTACACCTTC.

This chain links TRBV21-1 with TRBJ2-7; the table's D call TRBD2 went unverified against the DNA. TRBV21-1 is labeled a pseudogene. The length of the CDR3 is 16 residues. CDR3: CASSKVGLADGSEQYF. Here the CDR3 DNA reads TGTGCCAGCAGCAAAGTGGGACTAGCGGATGGGTCCGAGCAGTACTTC.

The chain combines TRBV15 with TRBJ2-7, with D maybe TRBD2 (5 bases). CDR1 and CDR2 (germline): LNHNV, YYDKDF (reference sequence). V gave up 0 bases and J gave up 1 base, with 10 bases separating them. The CDR3 spans 15 residues. In nucleotides, the CDR3 is TGTGCCACCAGCAGAGATGGTTGGAGGTCCTACGAGCAGTACTTC. Its translation: CATSRDGWRSYEQYF.

The chain is built from TRBV28 and TRBJ1-3; TRBD1 is a possible D gene (6 bases). The germline gives CDR1 MDHEN, CDR2 SYDVKM. The length of the CDR3 is 16 residues. V lost 6 bases, J lost 0 bases, and 15 bases lay in between. CDR3 nucleotides: TGTGCCAGCAGAGCAAACGGACAGAACTCTGGAAACACCATATATTTT. Its translation is CASRANGQNSGNTIYF.

V is TRBV28 and J is TRBJ2-2, with 14 bases lining up with TRBD2. The CDR3 loop spans 18 amino acids. The V segment lost 6 bases and the J segment 5 bases; nucleotides outside the gene matches: 11. Looked up from germline, CDR1 is MDHEN and CDR2 is SYDVKM. CDR3 amino acids: CASRSRLAGGQRTGELFF. The CDR3 DNA follows: TGTGCCAGCAGGTCCAGACTAGCGGGAGGGCAAAGGACCGGGGAGCTGTTTTTT.